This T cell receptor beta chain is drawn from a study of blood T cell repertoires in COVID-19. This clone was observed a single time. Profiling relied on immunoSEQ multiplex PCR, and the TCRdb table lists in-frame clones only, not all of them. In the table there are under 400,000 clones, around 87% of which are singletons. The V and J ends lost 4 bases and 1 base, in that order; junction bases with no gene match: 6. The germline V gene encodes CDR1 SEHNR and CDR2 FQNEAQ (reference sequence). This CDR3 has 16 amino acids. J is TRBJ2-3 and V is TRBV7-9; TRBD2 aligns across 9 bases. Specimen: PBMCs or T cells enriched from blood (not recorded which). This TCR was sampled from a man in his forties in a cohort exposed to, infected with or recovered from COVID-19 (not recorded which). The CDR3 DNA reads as TGTGCCAGCAGCTCCGGACTAGCGTCCCGCACAGATACGCAGTATTTT. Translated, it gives CASSSGLASRTDTQYF. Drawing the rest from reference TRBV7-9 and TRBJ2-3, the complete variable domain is DTGVSQNPRHKITKRGQNVTFRCDPISEHNRLYWYRQTLGQGPEFLTYFQNEAQLEKSRLLSDRFSAERPKGSFSTLEIQRTEQGDSAMYLCASSSGLASRTDTQYFGPGTRLTVL.